The entry below gives a single T cell receptor (beta chain) sequence along with its context. Its antigen is unknown. Individual cDNA molecules each received unique molecular identifiers attached to them. In TCRdb, the 5' RACE reads were re-called with MiXCR into one record per CDR3 protein. The table lists 90,000 to 130,000 distinct CDR3 sequences, 9.5% to 13% of them singletons. These data belong to a study of early T cells in non-severe SARS-CoV-2 infection. The length of the CDR3 is 14 residues. Germline trimming cut 5 bases from V and 1 base from J; bases unmatched to any gene: 7. Germline V gene data show CDR1 as GTSNPN and CDR2 as SVGIG (reference sequence). Study-level findings and limits: VDJdb matches were skewed toward anti-spike CD8 T cell responses.

The chain is built from TRBV30 and TRBJ1-1; 7 bases agree with TRBD1. Sample: whole blood. The clonotype comes from an adult who was a healthcare worker with PCR-confirmed SARS-CoV-2 infection or an uninfected control (not recorded which). The CDR3: CAWGPKGANTEAFF. In DNA form, the CDR3 reads TGTGCCTGGGGCCCCAAGGGGGCGAACACTGAAGCTTTCTTT.